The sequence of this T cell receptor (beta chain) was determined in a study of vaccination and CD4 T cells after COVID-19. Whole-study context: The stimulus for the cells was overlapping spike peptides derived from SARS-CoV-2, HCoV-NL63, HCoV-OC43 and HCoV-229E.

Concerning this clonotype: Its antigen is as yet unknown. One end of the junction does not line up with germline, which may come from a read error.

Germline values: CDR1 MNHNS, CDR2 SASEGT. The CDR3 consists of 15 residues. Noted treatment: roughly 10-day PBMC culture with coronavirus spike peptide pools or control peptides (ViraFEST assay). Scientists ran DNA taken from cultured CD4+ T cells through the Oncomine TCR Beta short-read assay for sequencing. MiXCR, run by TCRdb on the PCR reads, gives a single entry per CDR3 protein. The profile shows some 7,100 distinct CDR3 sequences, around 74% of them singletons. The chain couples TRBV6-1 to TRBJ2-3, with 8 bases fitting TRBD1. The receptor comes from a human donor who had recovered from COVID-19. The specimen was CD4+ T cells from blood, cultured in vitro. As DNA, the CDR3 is TGTGCCAGCAGTAATGGACAGGGTAGCATAGATACGCAGTATTTT. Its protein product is CASSNGQGSIDTQYF.